Detailed here is one TCR beta chain. Its antigen remains unidentified. V was clipped by 5 bases and J by 0 bases, with 14 bases between them. Per the germline V gene, CDR1 is PRHDT and CDR2 is FYEKMQ (reference sequence). This CDR3 has 16 amino acids. Generated by immunoSEQ multiplex PCR, the TCRdb table keeps only in-frame clones and is missing some. The sample carries 66,000 or so clones, 79% recorded once. The sample comes from a study of T cell responses to AZD1222 COVID-19 vaccine. Study results and limitations: Reports say nearly half of spike-specific TCRs go after unmutated variant regions. Repertoires in all cases were sampled only once the peak T cell response had passed. CD4 TCRs covered the whole spike, strongest at regions 160-218 and 743-854. Clonal diversity was possibly underestimated, and the donors were mostly white British, with more females.

This TCR derives from an adult in good health. V gene TRBV13 combines with J gene TRBJ2-1; tentatively, D is TRBD2 (6 bases). The source was peripheral blood, collected on day 0 of MenACWY control vaccination. The CDR3 bases are TGTGCCAGCAGCCGGTATCGGGGGAGCTCCTACAATGAGCAGTTCTTC. Protein: CASSRYRGSSYNEQFF.